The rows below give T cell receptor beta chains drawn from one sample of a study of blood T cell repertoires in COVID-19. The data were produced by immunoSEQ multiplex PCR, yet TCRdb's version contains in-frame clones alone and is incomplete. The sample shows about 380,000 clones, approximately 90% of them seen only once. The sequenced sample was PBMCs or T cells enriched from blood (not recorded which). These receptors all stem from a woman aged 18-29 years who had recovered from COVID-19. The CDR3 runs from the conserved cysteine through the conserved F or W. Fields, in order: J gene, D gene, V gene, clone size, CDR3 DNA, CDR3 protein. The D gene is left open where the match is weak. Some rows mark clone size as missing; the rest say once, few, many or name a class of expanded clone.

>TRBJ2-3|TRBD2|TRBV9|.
TGTGCCAGCAGCGAGGGTGGTAGCGGGGCCTCCACAGATACGCAGTATTTT
CASSEGGSGASTDTQYF
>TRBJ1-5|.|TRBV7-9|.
TGTGCCAGCAGCTTAGGGTCCTATAGCAATCAGCCCCAGCATTTT
CASSLGSYSNQPQHF
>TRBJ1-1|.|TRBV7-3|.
TGTGCCAGCAAGGAGTCCCGGACACTGAACACTGAAGCTTTCTTT
CASKESRTLNTEAFF
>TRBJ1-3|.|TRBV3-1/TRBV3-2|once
TGTGCCAGCAGCCGGGGGGGCAAAGGAAACACCATATATTTT
CASSRGGKGNTIYF
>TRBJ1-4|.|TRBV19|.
TGTGCCAGTAGTATTCGGACAGTAAATGAAAAACTGTTTTTT
CASSIRTVNEKLFF
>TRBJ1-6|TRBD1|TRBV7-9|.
TGTGCCAGCAACCACAGGGGGCATCGCCTCCACTTT
CASNHRGHRLHF
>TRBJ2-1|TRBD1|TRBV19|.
TGTGCCAGTAGTCTCATCAGGGGGCGGTCAAATGAGCAGTTCTTC
CASSLIRGRSNEQFF
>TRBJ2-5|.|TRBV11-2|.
TGTGCCAGCAGCTTAGTTTCAGGGCCAGAGACCCAGTACTTC
CASSLVSGPETQYF
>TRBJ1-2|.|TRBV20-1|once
TGCAGTGCTAGTGCTTCAGGGCGGATCTCCGATGGCTACACCTTC
CSASASGRISDGYTF
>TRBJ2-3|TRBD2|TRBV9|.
TGTGCCAGCAGCGTAGTTGGCGGGGGGATCGCAGATACGCAGTATTTT
CASSVVGGGIADTQYF
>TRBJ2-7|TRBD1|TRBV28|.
TGTGCCAGCAGTCAAAGGGACAGGGATTCATCCGAGCAGTACTTC
CASSQRDRDSSEQYF
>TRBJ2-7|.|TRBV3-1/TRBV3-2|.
TGTGCCAGCAGCGCCAGGGGCTTGGAGCAGTACTTC
CASSARGLEQYF
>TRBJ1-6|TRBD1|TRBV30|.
TGTGCCTGGAAGGGACAGGGGTTATCTTTTTTAGGTTCACCCCTCCACTTT
CAWKGQGLSFLGSPLHF
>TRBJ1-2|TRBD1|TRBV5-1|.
TGCGCCAGCAGCTCCGACAGGGGGCGCATTAGGTATGGCTACACCTTC
CASSSDRGRIRYGYTF
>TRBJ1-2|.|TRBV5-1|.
TGCGCCAGCAGCTTGGCAGGGAACTACTATGGCTACACCTTC
CASSLAGNYYGYTF
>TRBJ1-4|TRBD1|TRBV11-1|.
TGTGCCAGCAGCCTGGGACAGGGGCGAGAAAAACTGTTTTTT
CASSLGQGREKLFF
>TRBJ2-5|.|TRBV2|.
TGTGCCAGCAGTTTAGACAGACAAGAGACCCAGTACTTC
CASSLDRQETQYF
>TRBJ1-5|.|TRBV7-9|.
TGTGCCAGCAGCCTAAACAGCCCCAATCAGCCCCAGCATTTT
CASSLNSPNQPQHF
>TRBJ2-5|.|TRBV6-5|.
TGTGCCAGCAATTTCGGGGGAAGCGAGACCCAGTACTTC
CASNFGGSETQYF
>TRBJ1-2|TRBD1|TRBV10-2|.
TGCGCCAGCAACAGGGACAGGGACTATGGCTACACCTTC
CASNRDRDYGYTF
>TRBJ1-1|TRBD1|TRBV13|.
TGTGCCAGCAGCTTGACGACAGGGGCGAGCACTGAAGCTTTCTTT
CASSLTTGASTEAFF
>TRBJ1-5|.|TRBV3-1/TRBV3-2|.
TGTGCCAGCAGCCAAGAAGTCGCACAGGGAAGCAATCAGCCCCAGCATTTT
CASSQEVAQGSNQPQHF
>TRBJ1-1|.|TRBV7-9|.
TGTGCCAGCAGCTTAGCCCCTATTAAAAGGAACACTGAAGCTTTCTTT
CASSLAPIKRNTEAFF
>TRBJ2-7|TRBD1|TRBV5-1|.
TGCGCCAGCAGCCTCTCGACAGGGACAGGGTTGTGGGAGCAGTACTTC
CASSLSTGTGLWEQYF
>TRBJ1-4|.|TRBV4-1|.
TGCGCCAGCAGCCAAGACTACCGGGAAGGAAATGAAAAACTGTTTTTT
CASSQDYREGNEKLFF
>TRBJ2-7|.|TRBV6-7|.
TGTGCCAGCACAGCACAGGGCTACGAGCAGTACTTC
CASTAQGYEQYF
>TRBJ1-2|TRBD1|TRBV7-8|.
TGTGCCAGCAGCGGGGACAGTGTTCCCTATGGCTACACCTTC
CASSGDSVPYGYTF
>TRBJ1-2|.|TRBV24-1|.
TGTGCCACCAGTGATTTGTGGACACCTTATGGCTACACCTTC
CATSDLWTPYGYTF
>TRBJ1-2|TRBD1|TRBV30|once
TGTGCCTGGAGAGCATCACACACAGGGGGATATGGCTACACCTTC
CAWRASHTGGYGYTF
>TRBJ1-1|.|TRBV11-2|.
TGTGCCAGCAGCTTAGAATATCCTGGACGACTTACTGCAAGGAGGACTGAAGCTTTCTTT
CASSLEYPGRLTARRTEAFF
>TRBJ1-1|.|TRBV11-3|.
TGTGCCAGCAGCTCAAAGACATACACTGAAGCTTTCTTT
CASSSKTYTEAFF
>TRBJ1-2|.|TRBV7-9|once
TGTGCCAGCAGCCAAGGACTGATCTATGGCTACACCTTC
CASSQGLIYGYTF
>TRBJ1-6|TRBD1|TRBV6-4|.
TGTGCCAGCAGTCGACAGGGGGCTGGCTCACCCCTCCACTTT
CASSRQGAGSPLHF
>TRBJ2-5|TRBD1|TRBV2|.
TGTGCCAGCAGCCTGGGACAGGTGAAGCAAGAGACCCAGTACTTC
CASSLGQVKQETQYF
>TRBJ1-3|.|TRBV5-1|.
TGCGCCAGCAGCTTATCAGGGTACGGAAACACCATATATTTT
CASSLSGYGNTIYF
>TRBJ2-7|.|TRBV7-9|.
TGTGCCAGCAGCTTTGAGGTCGAGCAGTACTTC
CASSFEVEQYF
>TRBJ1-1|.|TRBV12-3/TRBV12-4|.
TGTGCCAGCAATCCCAGGGAGGACACTGAAGCTTTCTTT
CASNPREDTEAFF
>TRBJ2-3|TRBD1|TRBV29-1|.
TGCAGCGAGGGGACAGCACTCACAGATACGCAGTATTTT
CSEGTALTDTQYF
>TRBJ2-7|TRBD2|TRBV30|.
TGTGCCTGGAATGGTGGGGGGGGCTCCTACGAGCAGTACTTC
CAWNGGGGSYEQYF
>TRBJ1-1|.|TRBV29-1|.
TGCAGCACAGGTCTGGGGACTGAAGCTTTCTTT
CSTGLGTEAFF